The rows below give T cell receptor beta chains drawn from one sample of a study of blood T cell repertoires in COVID-19. Method: immunoSEQ multiplex PCR; TCRdb's copy keeps in-frame clones and lacks some. This sample has 150,000 to 250,000 clones, with about four fifths found just once. The sequencing sample was made of PBMCs or T cells enriched from blood (not recorded which). Source of these receptors: a man in his forties or fifties who had recovered from COVID-19. The CDR3 runs from the conserved cysteine through the conserved F or W. A D gene is named only where the DNA matches it firmly. Only part of the rows carry a size: once, few, many, or a class if the clone is expanded.

j_gene: TRBJ2-1; abundance: .; v_gene: TRBV28; d_gene: .; CDR3nt: TGTGCCAGCAGTCCCGGGGGTTCCTACAATGAGCAGTTCTTC; CDR3aa: CASSPGGSYNEQFF
j_gene: TRBJ1-2; abundance: .; v_gene: TRBV18; d_gene: .; CDR3nt: TGTGCCAGCTCAGCAGGCGCAGGCTTTAGCTATGGCTACACCTTC; CDR3aa: CASSAGAGFSYGYTF
j_gene: TRBJ1-5; abundance: .; v_gene: TRBV27; d_gene: .; CDR3nt: TGTGCCAGCAGTCTGACCCCCCAGGGGCCCCAGCATTTT; CDR3aa: CASSLTPQGPQHF
j_gene: TRBJ2-3; abundance: once; v_gene: TRBV9; d_gene: .; CDR3nt: TGTGCCAGCAGCGTAGAGAAAGCCACAGATACGCAGTATTTT; CDR3aa: CASSVEKATDTQYF
j_gene: TRBJ1-6; abundance: .; v_gene: TRBV2; d_gene: TRBD1; CDR3nt: TGTGCCAGCCGGGGACAGGGGGAGAAGTCCCTCCACTTT; CDR3aa: CASRGQGEKSLHF
j_gene: TRBJ1-6; abundance: .; v_gene: TRBV27; d_gene: .; CDR3nt: TGTGCCAGCAGTTCACGACTCGGGGGATCGGCCTATAATTCACCCCTCCACTTT; CDR3aa: CASSSRLGGSAYNSPLHF
j_gene: TRBJ1-1; abundance: .; v_gene: TRBV6-5; d_gene: .; CDR3nt: TGTGCCAGCAGTAACAGGCTTGGGGACACTGAAGCTTTCTTT; CDR3aa: CASSNRLGDTEAFF
j_gene: TRBJ1-2; abundance: .; v_gene: TRBV4-1; d_gene: .; CDR3nt: TGCGCCAGCAGCCAAGGTCATCTTCAGGGCCGCCGAGGCTACACCTTC; CDR3aa: CASSQGHLQGRRGYTF
j_gene: TRBJ2-3; abundance: .; v_gene: TRBV29-1; d_gene: TRBD1; CDR3nt: TGCAGCGTTGAAGGCTTGAACAGGGGGACAGATACGCAGTATTTT; CDR3aa: CSVEGLNRGTDTQYF
j_gene: TRBJ2-5; abundance: .; v_gene: TRBV6-5; d_gene: .; CDR3nt: TGTGCCAGCCATGGGCAGGGAACCCAAGAGACCCAGTACTTC; CDR3aa: CASHGQGTQETQYF
j_gene: TRBJ2-7; abundance: .; v_gene: TRBV28; d_gene: .; CDR3nt: TGTGCCAGCAGCTCGGTCCTTTCCCGGGTCACCTACGAGCAGTACTTC; CDR3aa: CASSSVLSRVTYEQYF
j_gene: TRBJ1-2; abundance: .; v_gene: TRBV2; d_gene: .; CDR3nt: TGTGCCAGCAAGGGGGGGTACGCCAACTATGGCTACACCTTC; CDR3aa: CASKGGYANYGYTF
j_gene: TRBJ2-2; abundance: .; v_gene: TRBV9; d_gene: .; CDR3nt: TGTGCCAGCAGCGTAGTCCGGCAGGGGGGTTCCGGGGAGCTGTTTTTT; CDR3aa: CASSVVRQGGSGELFF
j_gene: TRBJ1-3; abundance: .; v_gene: TRBV18; d_gene: TRBD1; CDR3nt: TGTGCCAGCTCACCAACAGGGGGCATCTCTGGAAACACCATATATTTT; CDR3aa: CASSPTGGISGNTIYF
j_gene: TRBJ1-2; abundance: .; v_gene: TRBV30; d_gene: .; CDR3nt: TGTGCCTGGAGTCCCTCGGTTAACTATGGCTACACCTTC; CDR3aa: CAWSPSVNYGYTF
j_gene: TRBJ2-1; abundance: few; v_gene: TRBV5-1; d_gene: TRBD1; CDR3nt: TGCGCCAGCAGTACCGGGACAGGGGCCCTCTCCTACAATGAGCAGTTCTTC; CDR3aa: CASSTGTGALSYNEQFF
j_gene: TRBJ1-6; abundance: once; v_gene: TRBV12-3/TRBV12-4; d_gene: TRBD1; CDR3nt: TGTGCCAGCCGGACAGGATCATCTTCACCCCTCCACTTT; CDR3aa: CASRTGSSSPLHF
j_gene: TRBJ1-2; abundance: .; v_gene: TRBV29-1; d_gene: TRBD1; CDR3nt: TGCAGCATTTCAGGGGGGATCTATGGCTACACCTTC; CDR3aa: CSISGGIYGYTF
j_gene: TRBJ1-2; abundance: once; v_gene: TRBV7-2; d_gene: TRBD1; CDR3nt: TGTGCCAGCAGCTACCCAGGGGGTCCTAACTATGGCTACACCTTC; CDR3aa: CASSYPGGPNYGYTF
j_gene: TRBJ1-2; abundance: .; v_gene: TRBV6-5; d_gene: TRBD1; CDR3nt: TGTGCCAGCAGTTTACTCCAGACAGGGCGCCACTATGGCTACACCTTC; CDR3aa: CASSLLQTGRHYGYTF
j_gene: TRBJ1-5; abundance: .; v_gene: TRBV7-2; d_gene: .; CDR3nt: TGTGCCAGCAGCTTAGTAGGAGCTTATAGCAATCAGCCCCAGCATTTT; CDR3aa: CASSLVGAYSNQPQHF
j_gene: TRBJ2-3; abundance: .; v_gene: TRBV30; d_gene: .; CDR3nt: TGTGCCTGGACGTCACAAGGGAGGGATACGCAGTATTTT; CDR3aa: CAWTSQGRDTQYF
j_gene: TRBJ1-3; abundance: .; v_gene: TRBV11-2; d_gene: .; CDR3nt: TGTGCCAGCAGCCCCCCGGCAGGCCTAGGAAACACCATATATTTT; CDR3aa: CASSPPAGLGNTIYF
j_gene: TRBJ1-2; abundance: .; v_gene: TRBV9; d_gene: .; CDR3nt: TGTGCCAGCAGCGAACGTAACGGCTATGGCTACACCTTC; CDR3aa: CASSERNGYGYTF
j_gene: TRBJ2-1; abundance: few; v_gene: TRBV7-3; d_gene: .; CDR3nt: TGTGCCAGCAGCTTAATCGGGGGCAATGAGCAGTTCTTC; CDR3aa: CASSLIGGNEQFF
j_gene: TRBJ2-1; abundance: once; v_gene: TRBV28; d_gene: .; CDR3nt: TGTGCCAGCAGTTTAATTTTGAGCTCCTACAATGAGCAGTTCTTC; CDR3aa: CASSLILSSYNEQFF
j_gene: TRBJ2-7; abundance: few; v_gene: TRBV21-1; d_gene: .; CDR3nt: TGTGCCAGCAGCAAAGTTGGAGGGATCCTAACCTACGAGCAGTACTTC; CDR3aa: CASSKVGGILTYEQYF
j_gene: TRBJ1-1; abundance: .; v_gene: TRBV20-1; d_gene: .; CDR3nt: TGCAGTGCTAGTCGGCAGAGGTCTGAAGCTTTCTTT; CDR3aa: CSASRQRSEAFF
j_gene: TRBJ1-2; abundance: .; v_gene: TRBV7-2; d_gene: .; CDR3nt: TGTGCCAGCAGCCCCGGGACAATCTATGGCTACACCTTC; CDR3aa: CASSPGTIYGYTF
j_gene: TRBJ2-1; abundance: .; v_gene: TRBV29-1; d_gene: TRBD2; CDR3nt: TGCAGCGTTGACGGTCTTAGCGGGAGGGCCGGGGAGTTCTTC; CDR3aa: CSVDGLSGRAGEFF
j_gene: TRBJ1-2; abundance: .; v_gene: TRBV4-3; d_gene: .; CDR3nt: TGCGCCAGCAGCCAAGGCCTCGGGGGACCTAACTATGGCTACACCTTC; CDR3aa: CASSQGLGGPNYGYTF
j_gene: TRBJ1-2; abundance: .; v_gene: TRBV5-5; d_gene: .; CDR3nt: TGTGCCAGCAGGCCTGACACAGGGAACTATGGCTACACCTTC; CDR3aa: CASRPDTGNYGYTF
j_gene: TRBJ2-1; abundance: .; v_gene: TRBV5-1; d_gene: TRBD2; CDR3nt: TGCGCCAGCACCGGAGGGACTAGCGGGAGCTACAATGAGCAGTTCTTC; CDR3aa: CASTGGTSGSYNEQFF
j_gene: TRBJ2-3; abundance: few; v_gene: TRBV30; d_gene: .; CDR3nt: TGTGCCTGGAGTACCGACTCACCCGATACGCAGTATTTT; CDR3aa: CAWSTDSPDTQYF
j_gene: TRBJ1-2; abundance: .; v_gene: TRBV19; d_gene: .; CDR3nt: TGTGCCAGCTCGGGGGGGGTCCATGGCTACACCTTC; CDR3aa: CASSGGVHGYTF
j_gene: TRBJ2-1; abundance: few; v_gene: TRBV5-1; d_gene: TRBD2; CDR3nt: TGCGCCAGCAGACCAGGACTAGCGGGAGGGTATGACAATGAGCAGTTCTTC; CDR3aa: CASRPGLAGGYDNEQFF
j_gene: TRBJ2-1; abundance: once; v_gene: TRBV21-1; d_gene: .; CDR3nt: TGTGCCAGCAGCAAAAAGTTTCACAGGGGTGCCCTTGGTCACAACAATGAGCAGTTCTTC; CDR3aa: CASSKKFHRGALGHNNEQFF
j_gene: TRBJ2-6; abundance: .; v_gene: TRBV5-1; d_gene: .; CDR3nt: TGCGCCAGCAGCTTGGATCCGGGGTTGGCTGGGGCCAACGTCCTGACTTTC; CDR3aa: CASSLDPGLAGANVLTF
j_gene: TRBJ1-2; abundance: .; v_gene: TRBV7-3; d_gene: .; CDR3nt: TGTGCCAGCAGGAAAACGATTAGAGGGTACGGCTACACCTTC; CDR3aa: CASRKTIRGYGYTF
j_gene: TRBJ2-7; abundance: once; v_gene: TRBV6-2/TRBV6-3; d_gene: TRBD2; CDR3nt: TGTGCCAGCAGTACTCGTGTAGCGGGGAACTACGAGCAGTACTTC; CDR3aa: CASSTRVAGNYEQYF
j_gene: TRBJ2-2; abundance: .; v_gene: TRBV5-1; d_gene: TRBD2; CDR3nt: TGCGCCAGCAGCTTGGGTGGTAGCGGGAGTAGCACCGGGGAGCTGTTTTTT; CDR3aa: CASSLGGSGSSTGELFF
j_gene: TRBJ1-5; abundance: .; v_gene: TRBV6-2/TRBV6-3; d_gene: .; CDR3nt: TGTGCCAGCAGTTACCTCAGGGGAGGCAATCAGCCCCAGCATTTT; CDR3aa: CASSYLRGGNQPQHF
j_gene: TRBJ2-1; abundance: .; v_gene: TRBV7-3; d_gene: TRBD1; CDR3nt: TGTGCCAGCAGCCTCACCGGGACAGGGTACAATGAGCAGTTCTTC; CDR3aa: CASSLTGTGYNEQFF
j_gene: TRBJ1-1; abundance: .; v_gene: TRBV5-1; d_gene: .; CDR3nt: TGCGCCAGCAGCTTTCCAGGGAGGGTCACTGAAGCTTTCTTT; CDR3aa: CASSFPGRVTEAFF
j_gene: TRBJ2-5; abundance: .; v_gene: TRBV6-5; d_gene: .; CDR3nt: TGTGCCAGTCAGGGCCCCCCAGGGGAGACCCAGTACTTC; CDR3aa: CASQGPPGETQYF
j_gene: TRBJ1-5; abundance: .; v_gene: TRBV7-9; d_gene: TRBD1; CDR3nt: TGTGCCAGCAGCCTGGGGACAGCTAGCAATCAGCCCCAGCATTTT; CDR3aa: CASSLGTASNQPQHF
j_gene: TRBJ2-7; abundance: .; v_gene: TRBV11-3; d_gene: .; CDR3nt: TGTGCCACCGAGGGCGAGCAGTACTTC; CDR3aa: CATEGEQYF
j_gene: TRBJ1-4; abundance: .; v_gene: TRBV18; d_gene: .; CDR3nt: TGTGCCAGCTCACCACGAATGGCAGGAACTAATGAAAAACTGTTTTTT; CDR3aa: CASSPRMAGTNEKLFF
j_gene: TRBJ1-2; abundance: few; v_gene: TRBV28; d_gene: .; CDR3nt: TGTGCCAGCACTCAGGGTAGGGCACGGGGCTACACCTTC; CDR3aa: CASTQGRARGYTF
j_gene: TRBJ2-1; abundance: .; v_gene: TRBV7-2; d_gene: .; CDR3nt: TGTGCCAGCAGCTTTCATGGGGGGGCGGCCTACAATGAGCAGTTCTTC; CDR3aa: CASSFHGGAAYNEQFF
j_gene: TRBJ2-5; abundance: .; v_gene: TRBV16; d_gene: .; CDR3nt: TGTGCCAGCAGCCAATCCGCGGGGACTTGGGAGACCCAGTACTTC; CDR3aa: CASSQSAGTWETQYF
j_gene: TRBJ1-5; abundance: .; v_gene: TRBV30; d_gene: .; CDR3nt: TGTGCCTGGAGTGTTGACTTGAATCAGCCCCAGCATTTT; CDR3aa: CAWSVDLNQPQHF
j_gene: TRBJ2-3; abundance: .; v_gene: TRBV3-1/TRBV3-2; d_gene: .; CDR3nt: TGTGCCAGCAGCCGCCCGACTAGTCCCGGCACAGATACGCAGTATTTT; CDR3aa: CASSRPTSPGTDTQYF
j_gene: TRBJ1-1; abundance: .; v_gene: TRBV29-1; d_gene: .; CDR3nt: TGCAGCGTTAACAGGATGAACACTGAAGCTTTCTTT; CDR3aa: CSVNRMNTEAFF
j_gene: TRBJ1-2; abundance: .; v_gene: TRBV2; d_gene: .; CDR3nt: TGTGCCAGCAGTGACGGCAGGGGCCATAGTGGCTACACCTTC; CDR3aa: CASSDGRGHSGYTF
j_gene: TRBJ1-5; abundance: .; v_gene: TRBV15; d_gene: .; CDR3nt: TGTGCCACCAGAAGGGGACTCAATCAGCCCCAGCATTTT; CDR3aa: CATRRGLNQPQHF
j_gene: TRBJ1-1; abundance: .; v_gene: TRBV9; d_gene: TRBD1; CDR3nt: TGTGCCAGCAGCAGGGACAGGGCGAACACTGAAGCTTTCTTT; CDR3aa: CASSRDRANTEAFF
j_gene: TRBJ1-2; abundance: .; v_gene: TRBV6-2/TRBV6-3; d_gene: .; CDR3nt: TGTGCCAGCAGTTACCTCAGGGGTGGCTACACCTTC; CDR3aa: CASSYLRGGYTF
j_gene: TRBJ1-1; abundance: few; v_gene: TRBV4-3; d_gene: TRBD1; CDR3nt: TGCGCCAGCAGCCAAGATGCGACAGGGCTGACTGAAGCTTTCTTT; CDR3aa: CASSQDATGLTEAFF